What follows are 25 T cell receptor beta chains derived from one specimen sequenced in a study of vaccination and CD4 T cells after COVID-19. The antigens for these receptors are not known. Treatment noted: approximately 9-day PBMC culture with coronavirus spike peptide pools or control peptides (ViraFEST assay). Sequencing of cultured CD4+ T cell DNA used the Oncomine TCR Beta short-read assay. TCRdb recomputed calls from the PCR reads with MiXCR, one row per CDR3 protein. The sample yields over 12,000 distinct CDR3 sequences, around two fifths seen once. The sample consisted of CD4+ T cells from blood, cultured in vitro. These receptors were obtained from a human donor who had recovered from COVID-19.

V and J are TRBV11-2 and TRBJ2-3, with D maybe TRBD2 (5 bases). Germline-derived CDR1 and CDR2 are SGHAT and FQNNGV. CDR3 length: 12 residues. V lost 6 bases to trimming and J lost 4 bases, with 8 bases between them. CDR3 nucleotides: TGTGCCAGCAGGTCACTAGCAGATACGCAGTATTTT. This translates into CASRSLADTQYF.

This chain connects TRBV25-1 to TRBJ2-5, with 8 bases identical to TRBD1. J was trimmed by 5 bases and V by 4 bases; bases with no gene match: 9. Germline V gives CDR1 MGHDK, CDR2 SYGVNS. The CDR3 covers 15 residues. CDR3: CASSGAGGGWETQYF. DNA for the CDR3: TGTGCCAGCAGTGGGGCAGGGGGCGGTTGGGAGACCCAGTACTTC. The entire variable domain, with the rest obtained from reference TRBV25-1 and TRBJ2-5, is as follows: EADIYQTPRYLVIGTGKKITLECSQTMGHDKMYWYQQDPGMELHLIHYSYGVNSTEKGDLSSESTVSRIRTEHFPLTLESARPSHTSQYLCASSGAGGGWETQYFGPGTRLLVL.

The table lists this clonotype with a few counts. The chain uses TRBV27 and TRBJ2-1; possibly TRBD1 for D (5 bases). The CDR3 spans 16 residues. Germline lookup yields CDR1 MNHEY and CDR2 SMNVEV (reference sequence). With 2 bases removed from V and 0 bases from J, the gap between germline ends came to 11 bases. CDR3 sequence reads: CASSLVYRSSYNEQFF. CDR3 DNA sequence: TGTGCCAGCAGTTTAGTGTACAGGAGCTCCTACAATGAGCAGTTCTTC.

This clonotype has a handful of counts. J is TRBJ1-2 and V is TRBV20-1; a weak D match, TRBD1 (5 bases). The germline gives CDR1 DFQATT, CDR2 SNEGSKA (reference sequence). With 6 bases removed from V and 8 bases from J, the gap between germline ends came to 16 bases. The CDR3 covers 12 residues. The CDR3, as DNA: TGCAGTGCCTTTACCCCGGGGGAGGGCTACACCTTC. Translated: CSAFTPGEGYTF.

This rearrangement joins TRBV5-6 to TRBJ1-2, with a possible D match to TRBD1 (5 bases). Germline V CDR1 and CDR2: SGHDT, YYEEEE. Trimming stripped 0 bases from V and 5 bases from J, with 11 bases between. The length of the CDR3 is 14 residues. The CDR3 DNA reads as TGTGCCAGCAGCTTGGTGTCAGGGAGGTATGGCTACACCTTC. This sequence encodes CASSLVSGRYGYTF.

This clonotype was observed a handful of times. This rearrangement joins TRBV2 to TRBJ2-7, with 8 nucleotides matching TRBD2. CDR1 SNHLY and CDR2 FYNNEI come from the germline V gene. V lost 7 bases to trimming and J lost 6 bases; unmatched junction nucleotides: 8. CDR3 size: 13 residues. CDR3 nucleotide sequence: TGTGCCAGCAACCGGCTAGCGGGTCTCGAGCAGTACTTC. Its protein product is CASNRLAGLEQYF.

V usage is TRBV5-6 and J usage is TRBJ2-5; D gene unclear. CDR3 length: 13 amino acids. The germline V gene has CDR1 SGHDT and CDR2 YYEEEE. V lost 0 bases to trimming and J lost 4 bases, with 7 bases between them. The CDR3 region is CASSLAAGETQYF. Here the CDR3 DNA reads TGTGCCAGCAGCTTGGCGGCTGGAGAGACCCAGTACTTC. The full variable domain, with the rest looked up from reference TRBV5-6 and TRBJ2-5, is DAGVTQSPTHLIKTRGQQVTLRCSPKSGHDTVSWYQQALGQGPQFIFQYYEEEERQRGNFPDRFSGHQFPNYSSELNVNALLLGDSALYLCASSLAAGETQYFGPGTRLLVL.

CDR3 in DNA: TGTGCCAGCAGCTTAGCCAGGGGGCGGGCCGGGGAGCTGTTTTTT. This gives the protein CASSLARGRAGELFF. The chain is built from TRBV11-2 and TRBJ2-2; 8 bases fit TRBD1. The CDR3 loop spans 15 amino acids. Trimming took 1 base from V and 6 from J; bases not matched to a gene: 4. Germline V lookup: CDR1 SGHAT, CDR2 FQNNGV.

This clonotype was recorded once. This chain joins TRBV5-1 and TRBJ2-3; D call uncertain. This CDR3 has 13 residues. V was shortened by 4 bases and J by 3 bases, with 9 bases between the two germline ends. Germline CDR1 reads SGHRS; CDR2 reads YFSETQ. CDR3 nucleotides: TGCGCCAGCAGCCTTCAACGGACAGATACGCAGTATTTT. Its translation: CASSLQRTDTQYF.

The chain has TRBV7-2 and TRBJ2-3; 7 nucleotides align to TRBD2. This CDR3 has 16 amino acids. The J segment lost 1 base and the V segment lost 0 bases, leaving 4 bases of the junction unmatched. Germline CDR1 reads SGHTA; CDR2 reads FQGNSA. CDR3 amino acids: CASSLAGGGGTDTQYF. CDR3 DNA: TGTGCCAGCAGCTTAGCTGGGGGAGGGGGCACAGATACGCAGTATTTT.

This rearrangement joins TRBV27 to TRBJ2-5; possibly TRBD1 for D (6 bases). V was trimmed by 2 bases and J by 1 base, leaving 8 bases between them. The CDR3 length is 14 residues. Germline V CDR1 and CDR2: MNHEY, SMNVEV (reference sequence). CDR3 DNA: TGTGCCAGCAGTTTAATCAGGGGCCAAGAGACCCAGTACTTC. Protein sequence: CASSLIRGQETQYF.

This chain links TRBV10-3 with TRBJ2-2; D is unresolved. Germline V gives CDR1 ENHRY, CDR2 SYGVKD. Trimming left V 6 bases short and J 0 bases short, with 8 bases between. The CDR3 consists of 14 residues. The CDR3 DNA sequence: TGTGCCATCAGCCCTCGATCGAACACCGGGGAGCTGTTTTTT. Residues: CAISPRSNTGELFF.

The V gene is TRBV6-1, the J gene TRBJ2-7, with D possibly matching TRBD1 (7 bases). Trimming removed 11 bases from V and 3 bases from J, with 11 bases in between. This CDR3 spans 11 amino acids. Germline V CDR1 and CDR2: MNHNS, SASEGT. DNA for the CDR3: TGTGCCGCGGGACAGAACTACGAGCAGTACTTC. Residues: CAAGQNYEQYF.

The chain is built from TRBV28 and TRBJ1-4; possible D gene TRBD1, 6 bases. The CDR3 has 14 residues. Deletions cut 7 bases from V and 8 bases from J, with 17 bases between. Germline CDR1 and CDR2: MDHEN and SYDVKM. The DNA for the CDR3 is TGTGCCAGCAACCGAAGGGGGGGTGGGGAAAAACTGTTTTTT. Its translation is CASNRRGGGEKLFF.

The chain has TRBV12-5 and TRBJ1-2, with D perhaps TRBD1 (5 bases). The ends were cut back, 6 bases at V and 2 bases at J, with 10 bases in the middle. Germline CDR1 LGHNT, CDR2 FRNRAP. The CDR3 loop spans 13 amino acids. CDR3 in DNA: TGTGCTAGTGGACTCAGGGAGAACTATGGCTACACCTTC. Its translation: CASGLRENYGYTF.

The chain employs TRBV5-4 and TRBJ1-6; 7 nucleotides line up with TRBD1. CDR3 length equals 19 residues. Unmatched junction bases numbered 13, after V lost 4 bases and J lost 0 bases. Germline assignment: CDR1 SGHNT and CDR2 YYREEE (reference sequence). The CDR3 DNA reads TGTGCCAGCAGCCCGGGGGGACAGAAAACGAGCTCCTATAATTCACCCCTCCACTTT. This gives the protein CASSPGGQKTSSYNSPLHF.

The sample holds a few counts of this clonotype. The chain recombines TRBV20-1 with TRBJ2-3, with 11 bases matching TRBD1. Germline values: CDR1 DFQATT, CDR2 SNEGSKA (reference sequence). V was pared by 0 bases and J by 6 bases, with 8 bases of the junction left unmatched. This CDR3 has 16 amino acids. CDR3 DNA sequence: TGCAGTGCTAGAGATGTCGTAGGACAGGGGGCTGATACGCAGTATTTT. Amino acid sequence: CSARDVVGQGADTQYF.

This chain uses TRBV6-2 or TRBV6-3 with TRBJ2-3; 13 bases agree with TRBD2. The germline V gene encodes CDR1 MNHEY and CDR2 SVGEGT. The CDR3 length is 18 residues. V trimming: 2 bases; J trimming: 5 bases; junction bases outside the gene matches: 10. CDR3: CASSYPGLAGAPIDTQYF. In nucleotides, the CDR3 is TGTGCCAGCAGTTACCCCGGACTAGCGGGAGCCCCGATAGATACGCAGTATTTT.

The chain links TRBV6-2 or TRBV6-3 to TRBJ2-5, with 12 bases lining up with TRBD2. Per the germline V gene, CDR1 is MNHEY and CDR2 is SVGEGT. There are 16 residues in the CDR3. Trimming took 6 bases from V and 2 from J; bases not matched to a gene: 7. The CDR3 protein is CASRRTSGNVQETQYF. In DNA form, the CDR3 reads TGTGCCAGCAGAAGGACTAGCGGGAACGTTCAAGAGACCCAGTACTTC.

This clonotype was detected a few times. J is TRBJ1-6 and V is TRBV20-1; possibly TRBD1 for D (5 bases). This CDR3 has 15 amino acids. Germline CDR1 reads DFQATT; CDR2 reads SNEGSKA (reference sequence). V lost 4 bases and J lost 2, with 12 bases in between. CDR3 sequence: CSAIPRGAYNSPLHF. In DNA form, the CDR3 reads TGCAGTGCTATACCTAGGGGCGCCTATAATTCACCCCTCCACTTT.

The rearrangement joins TRBV11-2 to TRBJ2-1; TRBD2 aligns across 8 bases. CDR3 length equals 15 residues. Germline V gene data show CDR1 as SGHAT and CDR2 as FQNNGV. With V trimmed by 1 base and J by 8 bases, 7 bases remained unmatched. In DNA form, the CDR3 reads TGTGCCAGCAGCTTAGGTCTAGCGGGTAGGGATGAGCAGTTCTTC. It specifies CASSLGLAGRDEQFF.

The chain couples TRBV10-2 to TRBJ2-5; D possibly matches TRBD1 or TRBD2 (5 bases each). This CDR3 contains 13 residues. V was cut by 9 bases and J by 3 bases, with 14 bases left in between. Germline V gene sequence: CDR1 WSHSY, CDR2 SAAADI. This chain's CDR3 is CASSRGFKETQYF. The CDR3 DNA follows: TGCGCCAGTAGTCGGGGCTTTAAAGAGACCCAGTACTTC.

This clonotype was observed a handful of times. V is TRBV6-1 and J is TRBJ2-2; 11 bases fit TRBD1. The CDR3 contains 15 residues. Germline loops: CDR1 MNHNS, CDR2 SASEGT. After removal of 6 bases from V and 7 bases from J, the junction contained 7 bases not matched to a gene. CDR3 region: CASSLRGQGVGELFF. CDR3 sequence (DNA): TGTGCCAGCAGCCTAAGGGGACAGGGGGTCGGGGAGCTGTTTTTT.

V and J are TRBV6-1 and TRBJ1-1, with D unclear. Germline V gene sequence: CDR1 MNHNS, CDR2 SASEGT. Trimming cost V 1 base and J 1 base, with 10 bases left between them. The CDR3 length is 15 residues. The CDR3 nucleotides are TGTGCCAGCAGTGAAGGGGGTTTAAGGAACACTGAAGCTTTCTTT. Amino acid sequence: CASSEGGLRNTEAFF.

This clonotype was detected only a few times. This sequence joins TRBV24-1 and TRBJ2-5, with D maybe TRBD1 (5 bases). The CDR3 has 16 amino acids. Germline CDR1 KGHDR, CDR2 SFDVKD. V gave up 3 bases and J gave up 0 bases, with 13 bases separating them. This CDR3 is CATSDRGRGNQETQYF. The CDR3, as DNA: TGTGCCACCAGTGATAGGGGCAGAGGTAACCAAGAGACCCAGTACTTC.